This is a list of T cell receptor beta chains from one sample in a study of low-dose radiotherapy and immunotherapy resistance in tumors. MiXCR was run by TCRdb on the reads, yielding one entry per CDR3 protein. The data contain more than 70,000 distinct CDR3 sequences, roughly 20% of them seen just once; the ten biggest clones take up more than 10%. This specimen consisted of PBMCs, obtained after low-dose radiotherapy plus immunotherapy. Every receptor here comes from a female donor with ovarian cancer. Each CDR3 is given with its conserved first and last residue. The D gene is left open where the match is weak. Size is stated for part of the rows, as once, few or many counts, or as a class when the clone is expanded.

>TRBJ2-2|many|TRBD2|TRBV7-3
CASSPIASGGAYNTGELFF
TGTGCCAGCAGTCCTATAGCCAGCGGGGGGGCCTACAACACCGGGGAGCTGTTTTTT
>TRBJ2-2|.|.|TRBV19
CASSIVGNTGELFF
TGTGCCAGTAGTATAGTGGGAAACACCGGGGAGCTGTTTTTT
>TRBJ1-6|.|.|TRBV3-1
CASSQVGGSEGSPLHF
TGTGCCAGCAGCCAAGTCGGGGGATCAGAGGGATCACCCCTCCACTTT
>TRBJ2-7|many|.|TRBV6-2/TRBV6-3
CASTSETRYEQYF
TGTGCCAGCACCAGTGAGACCCGCTACGAGCAGTACTTC
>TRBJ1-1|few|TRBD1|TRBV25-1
CASSERRGQYTEAFF
TGTGCCAGCAGTGAGAGGAGGGGGCAGTACACTGAAGCTTTCTTT
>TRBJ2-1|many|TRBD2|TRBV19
CASSIPGSSGGGEQFF
TGTGCCAGTAGTATACCCGGGTCTAGCGGGGGTGGTGAGCAGTTCTTC
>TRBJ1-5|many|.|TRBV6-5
CASSYSGVGAYSNQPQHF
TGTGCCAGCAGTTACTCTGGGGTAGGCGCCTATAGCAATCAGCCCCAGCATTTT
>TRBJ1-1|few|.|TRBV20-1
CSARGPTEAFF
TGCAGTGCTCGGGGGCCCACTGAAGCTTTCTTT
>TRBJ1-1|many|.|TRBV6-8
CATSETGLNTEAFF
TGTGCCACCAGTGAAACAGGGTTGAATACTGAAGCTTTCTTT
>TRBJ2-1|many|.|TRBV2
CASKGLDNEQFF
TGTGCCAGCAAGGGGCTCGACAATGAGCAGTTCTTC
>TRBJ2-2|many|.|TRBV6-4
CASSVEQGTGELFF
TGTGCCAGCAGTGTGGAGCAGGGGACCGGGGAGCTGTTTTTT
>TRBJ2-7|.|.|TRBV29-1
CSVGGSLYEQYF
TGCAGCGTTGGAGGGAGCCTCTACGAGCAGTACTTC
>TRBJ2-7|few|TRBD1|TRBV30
CAWSVGGQGWYEQYF
TGTGCCTGGAGTGTTGGAGGACAGGGGTGGTACGAGCAGTACTTC
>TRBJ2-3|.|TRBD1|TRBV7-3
CASSSRGQGFTDTQYF
TGTGCCAGCAGCTCACGCGGACAGGGATTCACAGATACGCAGTATTTT
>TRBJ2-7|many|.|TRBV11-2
CASSLSQGGRGEQYF
TGTGCCAGCAGCTTGAGTCAGGGAGGCCGTGGCGAGCAGTACTTC
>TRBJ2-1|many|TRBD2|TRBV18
CASSPIAGVYNEQFF
TGTGCCAGCTCACCGATAGCGGGAGTCTACAATGAGCAGTTCTTC
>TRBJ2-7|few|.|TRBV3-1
CASSPGLMSSYEQYF
TGTGCCAGCAGCCCCGGACTCATGAGCTCCTACGAGCAGTACTTC
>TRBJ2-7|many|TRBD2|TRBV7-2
CASSSNSGPSYEQYF
TGTGCCAGCAGCTCCAATAGCGGGCCCTCCTACGAGCAGTACTTC
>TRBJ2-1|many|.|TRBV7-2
CASSLLWGQRSYNEQFF
TGTGCCAGCAGCTTACTTTGGGGGCAAAGGTCCTACAATGAGCAGTTCTTC
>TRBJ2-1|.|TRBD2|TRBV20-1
CSARSSGRGGHNEQFF
TGCAGTGCTAGATCTAGCGGGAGGGGAGGCCACAATGAGCAGTTCTTC
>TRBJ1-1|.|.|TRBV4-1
CASSAVGATEAFF
TGTGCCAGCAGCGCGGTCGGGGCGACTGAAGCTTTCTTT
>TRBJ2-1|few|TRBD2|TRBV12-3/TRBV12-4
CASNTGLAGGKYNEQFF
TGTGCCAGCAACACCGGACTAGCGGGGGGGAAATACAATGAGCAGTTCTTC
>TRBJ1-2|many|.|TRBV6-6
CASRKVNYGYTF
TGTGCCAGCAGAAAAGTCAACTATGGCTACACCTTC
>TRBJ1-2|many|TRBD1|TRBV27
CASSLIKGALFGYTF
TGTGCCAGCAGTTTAATAAAGGGGGCGCTCTTTGGCTACACCTTC
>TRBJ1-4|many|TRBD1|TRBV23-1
CASSQSPGQGNEKLFF
TGCGCCAGCAGTCAATCCCCGGGACAGGGGAATGAAAAACTGTTTTTT
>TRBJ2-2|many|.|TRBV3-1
CASSRQLPGELFF
TGTGCCAGCAGTCGACAACTCCCGGGGGAGCTGTTTTTT
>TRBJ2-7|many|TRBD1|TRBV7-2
CASSSRGTVYEQYF
TGTGCCAGCAGCTCCCGAGGGACAGTTTACGAGCAGTACTTC
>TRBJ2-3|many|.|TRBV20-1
CSARDFLAPTDTQYF
TGCAGTGCTAGAGATTTTTTGGCGCCCACAGATACGCAGTATTTT
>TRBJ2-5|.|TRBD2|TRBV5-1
CASSTRAGVVWETQYF
TGCGCCAGCAGCACCCGAGCGGGAGTGGTTTGGGAGACCCAGTACTTC
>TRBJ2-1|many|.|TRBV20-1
CSAHWRVYNEQFF
TGCAGTGCACATTGGCGGGTCTACAATGAGCAGTTCTTC
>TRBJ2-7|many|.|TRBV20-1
CSASLGLYEQYF
TGCAGTGCTAGCTTGGGGCTTTACGAGCAGTACTTC
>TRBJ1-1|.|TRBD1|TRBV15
CATSRDRMANTEAFF
TGTGCCACCAGCAGGGACAGGATGGCGAACACTGAAGCTTTCTTT
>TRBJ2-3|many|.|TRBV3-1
CASSRRPTDTQYF
TGTGCCAGCAGCCGGAGACCCACAGATACGCAGTATTTT
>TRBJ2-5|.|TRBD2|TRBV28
CASSFRGEETQYF
TGTGCCAGCAGTTTTCGGGGGGAAGAGACCCAGTACTTC
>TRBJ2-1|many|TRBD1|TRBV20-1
CSAEPGQRASEQFF
TGCAGTGCTGAACCGGGACAGCGTGCAAGTGAGCAGTTCTTC
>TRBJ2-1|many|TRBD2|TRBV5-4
CASSPAGTSGRMRGEQFF
TGTGCCAGCAGCCCCGCTGGGACTAGCGGGAGAATGAGAGGTGAGCAGTTCTTC
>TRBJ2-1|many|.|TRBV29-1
CSVNSRGRLNEQFF
TGCAGCGTCAATTCAAGGGGGAGACTCAATGAGCAGTTCTTC
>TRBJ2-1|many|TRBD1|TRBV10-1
CASSGIGTDTYNEQFF
TGCGCCAGCAGTGGGATTGGGACAGATACGTACAATGAGCAGTTCTTC
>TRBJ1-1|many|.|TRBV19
CASSIGGTGNTEAFF
TGTGCCAGTAGTATCGGGGGGACGGGGAACACTGAAGCTTTCTTT
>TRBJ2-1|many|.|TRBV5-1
CASSFKTTGNNEQFF
TGCGCCAGCAGCTTTAAAACAACCGGGAACAATGAGCAGTTCTTC
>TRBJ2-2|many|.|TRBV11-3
CASRSTSNTGELFF
TGTGCCAGCAGGTCCACATCGAACACCGGGGAGCTGTTTTTT
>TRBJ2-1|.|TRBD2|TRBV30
CAWSAGSGIYNEQFF
TGTGCCTGGAGTGCCGGTAGCGGGATCTACAATGAGCAGTTCTTC
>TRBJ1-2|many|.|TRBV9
CASSVAPGGSDYGYTF
TGTGCCAGCAGCGTAGCTCCGGGGGGCTCGGACTATGGCTACACCTTC
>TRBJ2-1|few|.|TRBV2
CASSVMDYNEQFF
TGTGCCAGCAGTGTTATGGACTACAATGAGCAGTTCTTC
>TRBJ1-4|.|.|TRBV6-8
CASRSGHLAPNEKLFF
TGTGCCAGCAGATCGGGACACCTGGCTCCGAATGAAAAACTGTTTTTT
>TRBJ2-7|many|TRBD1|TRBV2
CASRTGQGPSYF
TGTGCCAGCAGAACGGGACAGGGGCCGTCGTACTTC
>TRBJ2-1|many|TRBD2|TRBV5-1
CASSMFAAGGRNEQFF
TGCGCCAGCAGCATGTTCGCGGCGGGGGGGCGCAATGAGCAGTTCTTC
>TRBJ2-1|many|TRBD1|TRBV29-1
CSVERGQGLRGEQFF
TGCAGCGTTGAAAGGGGACAGGGGCTACGAGGGGAGCAGTTCTTC
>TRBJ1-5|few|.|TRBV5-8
CASSTRGGGHQPQHF
TGTGCCAGCAGCACACGGGGGGGGGGTCACCAGCCCCAGCATTTT
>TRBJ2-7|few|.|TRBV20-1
CSASRDLSYEQYF
TGCAGTGCTAGCCGCGACTTGAGCTACGAGCAGTACTTC
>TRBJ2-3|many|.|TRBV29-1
CSVETGGDTQYF
TGCAGCGTTGAGACAGGTGGAGATACGCAGTATTTT
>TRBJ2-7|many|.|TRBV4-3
CASSQGGVEQYF
TGCGCCAGCAGCCAAGGGGGGGTGGAGCAGTACTTC
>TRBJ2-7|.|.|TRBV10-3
CAIWEQGHPQYF
TGTGCCATCTGGGAGCAGGGGCACCCGCAGTACTTC
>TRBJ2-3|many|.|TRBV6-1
CASSEALGRTDTQYF
TGTGCCAGCAGTGAAGCGCTGGGTCGCACAGATACGCAGTATTTT